The clone carrying this T cell receptor (beta chain) showed up many times. What it recognizes is unknown. The tissue used was unsorted bulk material of 20-30 mg. RNA and DNA were co-extracted from it with the AllPrep DNA/RNA mini kit. The CDR3 loop spans 14 amino acids. The germline CDR1 and CDR2 sequences are MDHEN and SYDVKM. V lost 6 bases and J 6 bases, leaving 18 bases between the germline ends. Researchers generated TCR beta cDNA from around 510 ng of total RNA, relying on a constant-region primer. Construction of TCR beta libraries relied on three successive nested multiplex PCR rounds employing slightly modified ARM-PCR. A C-beta reverse primer was combined with TRBV1-TRBV30 forward primers in the first two PCR rounds, and each round had 10 cycles. TCRdb reprocessed the multiplex PCR reads with MiXCR, giving one entry per CDR3 protein. The data contain approximately 74,000 distinct CDR3 sequences, about 70% of them seen just once; the ten biggest clones take up approximately 13%.

These data originate in a study of tumor-infiltrating lymphocytes in primary liver carcinoma. Findings and limits, study-wide: No more than about 8-24% of top clones could be seen in all five tumor regions.

The sample taken for sequencing was liver tumor tissue from sampling region 4. Stated subset: tumor region T4, right-lateral pole. The chain has TRBV28 and TRBJ2-7; possibly TRBD1 or TRBD2 for D (5 bases each). This TCR was sampled from a woman aged 55-70 years with primary liver carcinoma and hepatitis B virus infection. The CDR3 here is CASSLVGARAEQYF. The CDR3 DNA follows: TGTGCCAGCAGCCTCGTCGGGGCCCGAGCCGAGCAGTACTTC.